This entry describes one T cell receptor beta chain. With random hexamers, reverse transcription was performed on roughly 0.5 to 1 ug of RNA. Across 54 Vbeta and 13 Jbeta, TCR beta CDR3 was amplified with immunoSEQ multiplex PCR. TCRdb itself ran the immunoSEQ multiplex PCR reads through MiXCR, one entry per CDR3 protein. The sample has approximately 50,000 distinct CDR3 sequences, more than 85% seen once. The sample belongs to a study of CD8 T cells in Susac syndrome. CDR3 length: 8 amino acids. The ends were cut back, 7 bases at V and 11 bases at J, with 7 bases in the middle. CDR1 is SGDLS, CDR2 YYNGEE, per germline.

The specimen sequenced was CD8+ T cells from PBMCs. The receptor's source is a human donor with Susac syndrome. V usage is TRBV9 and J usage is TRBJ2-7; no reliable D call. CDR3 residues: CASSREYF. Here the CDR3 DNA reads TGTGCCAGCTCCCGAGAGTACTTC.